The present entry profiles one TCR beta chain with its context. What it binds is not known. The data originate from a study of cytomegalovirus exposure and HLA in healthy donors. Study findings and constraints: Across donors, most TCRs were seen rarely, yet some public ones were widespread. A list of about 180 TCR beta chains associated with cytomegalovirus was given. Diagnosis of cytomegalovirus status made by the classifier reportedly showed high specificity and sensitivity.

Germline CDR1 reads SEHNR; CDR2 reads FQNEAQ (reference sequence). The V end was cut by 5 bases, the J end by 0 bases, with 11 bases between. There are 15 residues in the CDR3. Only in-frame clones appear in the TCRdb table, and some are missing; sequencing was by immunoSEQ multiplex PCR. The sample includes about 150,000 clones, approximately 90% seen only once; the top ten take 3.5% to 5%. The chain links TRBV7-9 to TRBJ2-1; perhaps TRBD2 as D (6 bases). The receptor comes from a man aged 18-30 years in good health and CMV-seropositive. The source material was PBMCs. The CDR3 nucleotides read TGTGCCAGCAGCACTTTGGGGGGCTCCTACAATGAGCAGTTCTTC. It codes for CASSTLGGSYNEQFF. Together with reference TRBV7-9 and TRBJ2-1, the CDR3 gives the full variable domain: DTGVSQNPRHKITKRGQNVTFRCDPISEHNRLYWYRQTLGQGPEFLTYFQNEAQLEKSRLLSDRFSAERPKGSFSTLEIQRTEQGDSAMYLCASSTLGGSYNEQFFGPGTRLTVL.